The source of this T cell receptor (beta chain) is a study of blood T cells in healthy people across ages (dated by TCRdb to between 2015 and 2016). In the study overall: In model experiments, roughly one uniquely barcoded TCR beta cDNA molecule per two T cells was captured by template switching. Age-related changes in TCR beta repertoire diversity were measured in the study by deep sequencing normalized with unique cDNA molecular identifiers. Four age groups were formed from the donors: young (average 16 years), middle-aged (around 40), aged (around 68) and long-lived (around 82). Donors of different ages were randomly distributed across sequencing lanes to avoid experimental bias. For two donors (one aged 18 to 30 and one aged 80 or older), the study analyzed two additional independent replicas of 1 million unique cDNA reads from the same blood draw.

Summary of the overall study and its limitations: Donor CMV infection status was unknown, potentially confounding age-related changes in expanded clonotypes. As age increased, observed TCR beta diversity per million T cells dropped in a roughly linear way, and a significant reduction was already evident by age 40. A strong correlation was found between observed TCR beta diversity and the percentage of naive T cells measured by flow cytometry. Total diversity estimates from one million sequenced T cells were considered lower bounds and underestimates. Conclusive comparison of naive and antigen-experienced compartments was prevented by the profiling of bulk unsorted PBMCs. Compared with the aged group, more naive CD4+ T cells, fewer expanded clones and increased TCR diversity were shown by the long-lived group, suggesting age selection.

Note on this clonotype: Its antigen is still unknown. Base qualities are missing; no much larger clone stands one base away.

The 40 or so donors, aged about 6 to 95 years, were systemically healthy Caucasian individuals from Russia. About 10 milliliters of peripheral blood were drawn from each donor into EDTA-treated Vacutainer tubes. PBMCs were isolated by Ficoll-Paque density-gradient centrifugation, with at least 7 million obtained per sample. Trizol reagent was used to extract total RNA from PBMCs, with at least 6 micrograms per sample. Naive CD45RAhigh/CD27high T cell percentages were measured by flow cytometry on a PBMC aliquot from every donor. V is pared back by 2 bases and J by 10 bases, with 10 bases lying between the germline termini. From the germline V gene, CDR1 is LGHNA and CDR2 is YSLEER. From its cysteine to its phenylalanine, the CDR3 spans 12 amino acids. Solely the CDR3 DNA is kept, with 36 bases framed from the first base. Library preparation used 5' RACE. The sequencer was an Illumina HiSeq 2500. A second PCR of about 7 to 12 cycles was performed with a sample-barcoded 5' primer and a J-beta primer mix. A unique molecular identifier was introduced onto each TCR beta cDNA molecule by a template-switch 5' adaptor carrying 12 random nucleotides. Each sample yielded at least 3 million CDR3-containing paired-end reads. First-strand cDNA synthesis was performed from all RNA using the Mint cDNA synthesis kit, with priming by a TRBC-specific oligonucleotide. Following uracil-DNA glycosylase treatment, a first 18-cycle PCR with universal primers M1SS and BC2_uni_R was performed on all cDNA. In the authors' own workflow: Normalization of each sample was performed by random selection of 1 million high-quality reads, each carrying a distinct molecular identifier. Instead of being binned into consensus sequences, reads with shared molecular identifiers were discarded. MiTCR, run with a Q25 quality threshold and the strictest error-elimination algorithm, handled CDR3 identification, clonotype clustering and error correction. A nonparametric unseen species model with Euler transformation was used to estimate lower-bound total TCR beta diversity. Using fastp trimming at Q25 and MiXCR clonotype assembly, TCRdb reanalyzed the public sequencing data and kept in-frame beta chains. Rows merge per CDR3 protein into single entries with the most common DNA and genes. The V and J calls, along with clone size, are taken from TCRdb and not from the paper's own processing. Here the sample has some 880,000 distinct CDR3 sequences; under 40% occur a single time. Around 13% of the sample is in the top ten clones.

This TCR came from a man aged 18 to 30 in good health. This sequence uses TRBV4-3 and TRBJ2-3; tentative D gene TRBD2, with 5 bases matching. The source material was blood. CDR3 loop: CASSQSGSPQYF. The nucleotide sequence is TGCGCCAGCAGCCAATCGGGGAGTCCGCAGTATTTT.